This T cell receptor beta chain emerged from a study of T cell clonotyping in hematopoietic cell transplantation. The study, taken as a whole, reports: Recipient TCR diversity dropped after transplant; expanded clonotypes rose from day 30 to 180.

The sample's time point: recipient sample about 28 days before transplant, after cytoreduction. CDR3 size: 15 residues. The V and J ends lost 5 bases and 4 bases, in that order; junction bases with no gene match: 7. The germline gives CDR1 LNHDA, CDR2 SQIVND (reference sequence). Profiling relied on immunoSEQ multiplex PCR, and the TCRdb table lists in-frame clones only, not all of them. Of about 45,000 clones listed, approximately 78% are singletons. This clone was seen only a few times. The antigen is not known. This chain connects TRBV19 to TRBJ2-2; 7 bases are shared with TRBD1. The sequence came from a man between 60 and 75 years old with myelodysplastic syndrome. Some clones in this sample may be carry-over from other donors' samples. The sequences come from peripheral blood mononuclear cells, collected before stem cell transplant. CDR3 protein: CASSRLGGATGELFF. The CDR3 nucleotides read TGTGCCAGTAGTCGTCTAGGGGGCGCCACCGGGGAGCTGTTTTTT.